This T cell receptor beta chain was sequenced during a study of response to subunit inactivated influenza vaccine. This CDR3 has 14 amino acids. The germline CDR1 and CDR2 sequences are SGHRS and YFSETQ. V was cut by 3 bases and J by 2 bases, with 12 bases left in between. Via MiXCR, TCRdb re-called the RT-PCR reads, giving one row per CDR3 protein. The sample gives around 530,000 distinct CDR3 sequences, roughly 12% of which show up once; roughly 10% is in the top ten. The material was PBMCs from blood, obtained on the day of vaccination. The sequence was collected from a man in his forties or fifties who received an inactivated influenza vaccine. The chain carries TRBV5-1 and TRBJ2-7; D may be TRBD1 or TRBD2 (5 bases each). This chain's CDR3 is CASSSGTPPYEQYF. The CDR3 DNA is TGCGCCAGCAGCTCGGGGACCCCGCCCTACGAGCAGTACTTC.